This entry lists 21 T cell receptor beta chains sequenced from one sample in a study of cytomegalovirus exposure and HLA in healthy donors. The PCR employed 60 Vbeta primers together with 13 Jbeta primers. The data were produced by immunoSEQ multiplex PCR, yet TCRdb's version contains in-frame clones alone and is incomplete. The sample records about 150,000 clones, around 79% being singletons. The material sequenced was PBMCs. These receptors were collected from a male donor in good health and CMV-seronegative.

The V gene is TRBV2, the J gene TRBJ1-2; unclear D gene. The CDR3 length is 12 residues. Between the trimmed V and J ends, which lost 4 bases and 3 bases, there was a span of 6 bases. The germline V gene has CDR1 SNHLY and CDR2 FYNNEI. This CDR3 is CASSGLDYGYTF. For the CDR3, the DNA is TGTGCCAGCAGTGGACTGGACTATGGCTACACCTTC. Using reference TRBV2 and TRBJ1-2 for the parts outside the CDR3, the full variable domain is EPEVTQTPSHQVTQMGQEVILRCVPISNHLYFYWYRQILGQKVEFLVSFYNNEISEKSEIFDDQFSVERPDGSNFTLKIRSTKLEDSAMYFCASSGLDYGYTFGSGTRLTVV.

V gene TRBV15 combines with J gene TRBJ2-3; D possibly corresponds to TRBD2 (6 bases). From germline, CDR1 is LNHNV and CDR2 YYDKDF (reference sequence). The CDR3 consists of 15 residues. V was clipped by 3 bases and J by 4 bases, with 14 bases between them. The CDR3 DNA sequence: TGTGCCACCAGCAGGGCGGGACCTAGCTCAGATACGCAGTATTTT. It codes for CATSRAGPSSDTQYF.

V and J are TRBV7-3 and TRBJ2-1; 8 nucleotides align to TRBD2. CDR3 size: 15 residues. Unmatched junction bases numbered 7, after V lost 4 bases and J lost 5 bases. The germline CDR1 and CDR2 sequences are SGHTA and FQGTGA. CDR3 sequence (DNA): TGTGCCAGCAGCTCGGGACTAGTGTATCACAATGAGCAGTTCTTC. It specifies CASSSGLVYHNEQFF. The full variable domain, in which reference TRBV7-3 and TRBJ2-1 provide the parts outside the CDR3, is GAGVSQTPSNKVTEKGKYVELRCDPISGHTALYWYRQSLGQGPEFLIYFQGTGAADDSGLPNDRFFAVRPEGSVSTLKIQRTERGDSAVYLCASSSGLVYHNEQFFGPGTRLTVL.

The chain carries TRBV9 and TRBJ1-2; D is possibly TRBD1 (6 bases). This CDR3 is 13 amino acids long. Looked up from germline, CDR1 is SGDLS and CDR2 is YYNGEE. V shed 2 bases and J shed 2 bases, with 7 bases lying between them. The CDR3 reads CASSVDRNYGYTF. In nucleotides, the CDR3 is TGTGCCAGCAGCGTCGACAGGAACTATGGCTACACCTTC.

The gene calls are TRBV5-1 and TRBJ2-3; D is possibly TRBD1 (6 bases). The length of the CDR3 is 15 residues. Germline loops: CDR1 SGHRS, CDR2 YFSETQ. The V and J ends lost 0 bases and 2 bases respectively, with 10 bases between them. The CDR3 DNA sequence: TGCGCCAGCAGCTTGGCGGGACAAAACACAGATACGCAGTATTTT. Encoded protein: CASSLAGQNTDTQYF.

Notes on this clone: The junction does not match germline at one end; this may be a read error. CDR3: CALSRYNIRDRGGYEQYF. CDR3 nucleotides: TGTGCCCTCAGTCGATACAACATCAGGGACAGGGGGGGCTACGAGCAGTACTTC. This rearrangement joins TRBV10-3 to TRBJ2-7; 11 bases agree with TRBD1. Germline V CDR1 and CDR2: ENHRY, SYGVKD. The CDR3 loop spans 18 amino acids.

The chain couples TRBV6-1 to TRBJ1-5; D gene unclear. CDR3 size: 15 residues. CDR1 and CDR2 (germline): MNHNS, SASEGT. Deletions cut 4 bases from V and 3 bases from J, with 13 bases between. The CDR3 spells CASSGNTPSNQPQHF. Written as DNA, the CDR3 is TGTGCCAGCAGTGGAAATACACCATCCAATCAGCCCCAGCATTTT.

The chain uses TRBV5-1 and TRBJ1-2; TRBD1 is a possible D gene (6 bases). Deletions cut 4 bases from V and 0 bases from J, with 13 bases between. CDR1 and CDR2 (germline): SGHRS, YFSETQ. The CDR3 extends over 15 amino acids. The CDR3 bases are TGCGCCAGCAGCACCGGACAGAAAGCTAACTATGGCTACACCTTC. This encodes CASSTGQKANYGYTF. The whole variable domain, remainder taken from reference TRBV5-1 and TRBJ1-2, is KAGVTQTPRYLIKTRGQQVTLSCSPISGHRSVSWYQQTPGQGLQFLFEYFSETQRNKGNFPGRFSGRQFSNSRSEMNVSTLELGDSALYLCASSTGQKANYGYTFGSGTRLTVV.

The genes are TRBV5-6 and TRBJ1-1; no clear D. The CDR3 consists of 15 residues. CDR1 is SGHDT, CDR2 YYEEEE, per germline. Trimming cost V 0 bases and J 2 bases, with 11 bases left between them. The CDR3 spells CASSLAVRFNTEAFF. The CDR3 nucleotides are TGTGCCAGCAGCTTGGCAGTCAGATTTAACACTGAAGCTTTCTTT. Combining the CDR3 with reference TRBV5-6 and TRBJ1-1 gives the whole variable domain DAGVTQSPTHLIKTRGQQVTLRCSPKSGHDTVSWYQQALGQGPQFIFQYYEEEERQRGNFPDRFSGHQFPNYSSELNVNALLLGDSALYLCASSLAVRFNTEAFFGQGTRLTVV.

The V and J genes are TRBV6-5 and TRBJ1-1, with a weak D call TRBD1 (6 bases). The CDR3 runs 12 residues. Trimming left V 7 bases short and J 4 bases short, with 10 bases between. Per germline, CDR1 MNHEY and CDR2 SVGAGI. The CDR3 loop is CASTTQGTEAFF. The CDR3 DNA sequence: TGTGCCAGCACAACACAGGGCACTGAAGCTTTCTTT.

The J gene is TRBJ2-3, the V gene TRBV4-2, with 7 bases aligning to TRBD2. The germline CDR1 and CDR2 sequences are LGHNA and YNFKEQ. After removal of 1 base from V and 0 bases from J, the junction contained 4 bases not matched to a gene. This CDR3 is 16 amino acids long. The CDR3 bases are TGTGCCAGCAGCCAAGCCAGCGGGACTAGCACAGATACGCAGTATTTT. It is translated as CASSQASGTSTDTQYF.

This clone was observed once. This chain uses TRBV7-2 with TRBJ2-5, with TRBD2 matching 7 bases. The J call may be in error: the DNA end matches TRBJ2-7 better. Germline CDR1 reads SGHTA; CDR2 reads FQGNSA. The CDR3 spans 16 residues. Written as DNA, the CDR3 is TGTGCCAGCAGCTTAGATGGTAGCGGGTTCTCCTACGAGCAGTACTTC. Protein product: CASSLDGSGFSYEQYF.

Written as DNA, the CDR3 is TGTGCCAGCAGCTTTCGGGGTCTCCTAAACACCGGGGAGCTGTTTTTT. This encodes CASSFRGLLNTGELFF. The chain joins TRBV11-3 to TRBJ2-2, with D perhaps matching TRBD2 (5 bases). Trimming took 3 bases from V and 2 from J, leaving 13 bases between them. The CDR3 length is 16 residues. The germline CDR1 and CDR2 sequences are SGHNT and YENEEA. Full variable domain (outside the CDR3, taken from reference TRBV11-3 and TRBJ2-2): EAGVVQSPRYKIIEKKQPVAFWCNPISGHNTLYWYLQNLGQGPELLIRYENEEAVDDSQLPKDRFSAERLKGVDSTLKIQPAELGDSAVYLCASSFRGLLNTGELFFGEGSRLTVL.

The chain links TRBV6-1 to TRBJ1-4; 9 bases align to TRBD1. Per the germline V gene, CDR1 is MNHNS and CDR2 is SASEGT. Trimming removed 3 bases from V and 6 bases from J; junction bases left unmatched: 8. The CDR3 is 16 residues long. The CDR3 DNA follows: TGTGCCAGCAGTGAGGTGGGACAGGGCTTCGATGAAAAACTGTTTTTT. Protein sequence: CASSEVGQGFDEKLFF.

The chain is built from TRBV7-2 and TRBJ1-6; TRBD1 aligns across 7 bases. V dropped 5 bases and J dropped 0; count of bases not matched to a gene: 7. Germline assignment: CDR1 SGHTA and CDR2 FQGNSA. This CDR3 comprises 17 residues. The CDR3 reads CASSPGSGGSYNSPLHF. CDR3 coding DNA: TGTGCCAGCAGCCCCGGTTCAGGGGGCTCCTATAATTCACCCCTCCACTTT.

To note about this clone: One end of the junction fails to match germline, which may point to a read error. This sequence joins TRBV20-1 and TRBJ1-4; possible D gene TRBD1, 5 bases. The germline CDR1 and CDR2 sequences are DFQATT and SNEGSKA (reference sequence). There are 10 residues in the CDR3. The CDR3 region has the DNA TGCAGTGCTAGAGATTCGGGGGTCCATTTT. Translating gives CSARDSGVHF.

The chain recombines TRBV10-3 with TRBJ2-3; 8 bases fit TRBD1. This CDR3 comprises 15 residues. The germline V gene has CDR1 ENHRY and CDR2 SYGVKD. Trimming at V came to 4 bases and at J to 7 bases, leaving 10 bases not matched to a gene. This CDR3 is CAISAGQVGSNTQYF. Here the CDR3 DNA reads TGTGCCATCAGTGCGGGACAGGTTGGTTCAAATACGCAGTATTTT.

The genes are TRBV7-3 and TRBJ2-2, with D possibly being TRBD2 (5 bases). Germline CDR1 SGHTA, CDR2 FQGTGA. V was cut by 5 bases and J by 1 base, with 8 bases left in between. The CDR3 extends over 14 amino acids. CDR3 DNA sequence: TGTGCCAGCAGCACCGGACTGAACACCGGGGAGCTGTTTTTT. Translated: CASSTGLNTGELFF.

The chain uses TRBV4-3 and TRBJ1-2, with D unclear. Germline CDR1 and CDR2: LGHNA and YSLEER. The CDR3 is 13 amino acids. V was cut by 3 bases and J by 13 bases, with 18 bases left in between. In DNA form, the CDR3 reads TGCGCCAGCAGCCAGTCCCGAGGCGAGGGTTCCACCTTC. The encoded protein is CASSQSRGEGSTF.

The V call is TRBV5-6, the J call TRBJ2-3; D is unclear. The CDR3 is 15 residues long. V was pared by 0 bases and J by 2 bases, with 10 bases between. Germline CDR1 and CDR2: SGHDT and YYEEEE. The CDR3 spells CASSLVRSPTDTQYF. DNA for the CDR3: TGTGCCAGCAGCTTGGTCAGATCCCCCACAGATACGCAGTATTTT.

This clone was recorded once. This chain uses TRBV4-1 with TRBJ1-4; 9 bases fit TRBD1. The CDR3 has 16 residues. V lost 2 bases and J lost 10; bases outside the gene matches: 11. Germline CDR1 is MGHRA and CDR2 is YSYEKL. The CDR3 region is CASSQRLDRGDGKLFF. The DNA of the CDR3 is TGCGCCAGCAGCCAAAGACTAGACAGGGGGGACGGAAAACTGTTTTTT.